A single sample is the source of the 8 T cell receptor beta chains below, sequenced in a study of CD8+ T cells in alopecia areata. Extracted from the samples, RNA was reverse transcribed into cDNA to serve as the sequencing template. The method was immunoSEQ multiplex PCR; TCRdb's version includes in-frame clones alone and lacks a portion of them. The repertoire has 95,000 to 150,000 clones, around 50% of them found once; the top ten carry about 10%. The sequenced sample was NKG2D-low CD8+ T cells sorted from blood. Receptor source: a human donor with alopecia areata.

This clone was seen once. V usage is TRBV27 and J usage is TRBJ2-7; no clear D. The CDR3 contains 16 residues. The V gene lost 2 bases and the J gene lost 3 bases, with 17 bases spanning the gap. CDR1 and CDR2 (germline): MNHEY, SMNVEV (reference sequence). The CDR3 region has the DNA TGTGCCAGCAGTTTACTAAGACCCAACTCCCTCTACGAGCAGTACTTC. The encoded protein is CASSLLRPNSLYEQYF.

This clone appeared a few times. Different DNA sequences within this sample yield the same CDR3. J is TRBJ2-7 and V is TRBV29-1; TRBD2 matches 7 bases. The CDR3 spans 11 residues. Trimming took 5 bases from V and 4 from J; bases not matched to a gene: 2. Germline-derived CDR1 and CDR2 are SQVTM and ANQGSEA. The CDR3 region has the DNA TGCAGCGTTTCGGGGGGATACGAGCAGTACTTC. Translation gives CSVSGGYEQYF.

V and J are TRBV29-1 and TRBJ2-7; TRBD2 might be the D (5 bases). Germline values: CDR1 SQVTM, CDR2 ANQGSEA. V was clipped by 6 bases and J by 2 bases, with 11 bases between them. CDR3 length equals 12 residues. CDR3 DNA: TGCAGCGTCTGGACTGACGCCTACGAGCAGTACTTC. Its protein is CSVWTDAYEQYF.

The chain couples TRBV30 to TRBJ2-7; no reliable D call. Deletions cut 0 bases from V and 6 bases from J, with 3 bases between. There are 10 residues in the CDR3. Looked up from germline, CDR1 is GTSNPN and CDR2 is SVGIG (reference sequence). The CDR3 nucleotides are TGTGCCTGGAGTGTAAGCGAGCAGTACTTC. Translating gives CAWSVSEQYF.

The rearrangement uses TRBV9 and TRBJ2-7; no reliable D call. Trimming shortened V by 0 bases and J by 5 bases, and 15 bases separated the two germline ends. The CDR3 runs 15 residues. Germline lookup yields CDR1 SGDLS and CDR2 YYNGEE. The CDR3 protein is CASSVASGAGDEQYF. CDR3 coding DNA: TGTGCCAGCAGCGTAGCTTCTGGAGCAGGAGACGAGCAGTACTTC.

The chain combines TRBV4-3 with TRBJ1-2; the match to TRBD1 covers 9 bases. The V gene end was trimmed by 4 bases and the J gene end by 8 bases; junction bases not matched to a gene: 11. Germline V gene lookup returns CDR1 LGHNA and CDR2 YSLEER. The CDR3 loop spans 15 amino acids. CDR3 in DNA: TGCGCCAGCAGCCCGGATTCCGGGACAGGGTGGGGCTACACCTTC. As protein: CASSPDSGTGWGYTF.

The chain combines TRBV7-8 with TRBJ1-5; possibly TRBD1 for D (6 bases). The CDR3 contains 15 residues. Germline CDR1 reads SGHVS; CDR2 reads FQNEAQ. V dropped 1 base and J dropped 0 bases, with 7 bases sitting between them. The CDR3 loop reads CASSLEDSSNQPQHF. Written as DNA, the CDR3 is TGTGCCAGCAGCTTAGAGGACAGTAGCAATCAGCCCCAGCATTTT.

The chain links TRBV7-9 to TRBJ2-7; TRBD1 is a possible D gene (6 bases). The CDR3 is 14 amino acids. In germline, CDR1 is SEHNR, CDR2 FQNEAQ (reference sequence). V lost 5 bases to trimming and J lost 3 bases, with 14 bases between them. For the CDR3, the DNA is TGTGCCAGCAGCCCTCGAGAACAGGGCTACGAGCAGTACTTC. Translated: CASSPREQGYEQYF.